These T cell receptor beta chains were read from a single sample in a study of a mutant IDH1 vaccine in newly diagnosed glioma. Some clones are missing from TCRdb's copy, which holds only in-frame ones; the method was immunoSEQ multiplex PCR. The sample contains 65,000 to 70,000 clones, 80% to 90% of which appear only once. This specimen consisted of PBMCs, obtained from a glioma patient treated with radiotherapy, temozolomide or both. Receptors were obtained from a man aged 30 to 39 with glioma. CDR3s include the opening cysteine and the closing phenylalanine or tryptophan. The D gene is left open where the match is weak. The size entry is marked missing in some rows and otherwise reads once, few, many or a size class.

TRBV27	TRBJ1-2	-	-	CASSLRINYGYTF	TGTGCCAGCAGTTTAAGGATTAACTATGGCTACACCTTC
TRBV5-4	TRBJ2-3	-	-	CASSLNRAADTQYF	TGTGCCAGCAGCCTCAACAGGGCTGCAGATACGCAGTATTTT
TRBV6-5	TRBJ2-3	-	-	CASSYSPGGRTDTQYF	TGTGCCAGCAGTTACTCCCCCGGGGGACGCACAGATACGCAGTATTTT
TRBV4-2	TRBJ1-1	-	-	CASRVEGGVTEAFF	TGTGCCAGCAGGGTTGAAGGGGGAGTCACTGAAGCTTTCTTT
TRBV5-6	TRBJ2-7	-	-	CASSLWRDSSYEQYF	TGTGCCAGCAGCTTGTGGCGTGACAGCTCCTACGAGCAGTACTTC
TRBV27	TRBJ1-6	-	TRBD1	CASSRPHTTGYNSPLHF	TGTGCCAGCAGTCGACCGCATACGACAGGGTATAATTCACCCCTCCACTTT
TRBV6-5	TRBJ2-2	-	TRBD2	CASSSHGGANTGELFF	TGTGCCAGCAGTTCCCACGGGGGGGCGAACACCGGGGAGCTGTTTTTT
TRBV30	TRBJ2-5	-	-	CAWRRTETQYF	TGTGCCTGGAGACGGACAGAGACCCAGTACTTC
TRBV5-1	TRBJ2-1	-	-	CASTGGEDNEQFF	TGCGCCAGCACAGGGGGGGAGGACAATGAGCAGTTCTTC
TRBV9	TRBJ1-6	once	-	CASSVAGVGSPLHF	TGTGCCAGCAGCGTAGCGGGGGTAGGTTCACCCCTCCACTTT
TRBV11-1	TRBJ1-3	few	-	CASSPLATDTIYF	TGTGCCAGCAGCCCCCTCGCGACCGACACCATATATTTT
TRBV12-5	TRBJ2-1	once	TRBD1	CASGLVIGQGFGNEQFF	TGTGCTAGTGGTTTGGTGATCGGACAGGGGTTTGGGAATGAGCAGTTCTTC
TRBV4-1	TRBJ1-2	once	-	CASSQAAGGDGYTF	TGCGCCAGCAGCCAGGCCGCGGGGGGAGATGGCTACACCTTC
TRBV28	TRBJ2-7	-	-	CASSPLPQVEQYF	TGTGCCAGCAGTCCCCTCCCTCAGGTCGAGCAGTACTTC
TRBV2	TRBJ1-1	few	-	CASSEAAAGVNTEAFF	TGTGCCAGCAGTGAAGCTGCCGCAGGGGTGAACACTGAAGCTTTCTTT
TRBV6-6	TRBJ1-4	-	-	CASSVRGRSNEKLFF	TGTGCCAGCAGCGTCAGGGGCCGCTCAAATGAAAAACTGTTTTTT
TRBV6-5	TRBJ1-1	-	-	CASSYRGSSVTEAFF	TGTGCCAGCAGTTACCGGGGGTCGAGTGTCACTGAAGCTTTCTTT
TRBV2	TRBJ2-3	-	TRBD2	CASRPLASGSTDTQYF	TGTGCCAGCAGACCCCTGGCTAGCGGTAGCACAGATACGCAGTATTTT
TRBV2	TRBJ1-1	few	-	CASRRQVGTEAFF	TGTGCCAGCAGGAGACAGGTGGGGACTGAAGCTTTCTTT
TRBV15	TRBJ2-3	-	-	CATSRVGLAGPGGTDTQYF	TGTGCCACCAGCAGAGTCGGACTGGCGGGTCCCGGAGGGACAGATACGCAGTATTTT
TRBV12-5	TRBJ2-1	-	TRBD1	CASGLGDRDRYLYNEQFF	TGTGCTAGTGGCCTTGGGGACAGGGATCGCTATCTTTACAATGAGCAGTTCTTC
TRBV19	TRBJ2-1	-	TRBD1	CASSIGARTGGYNEQFF	TGTGCCAGTAGTATAGGGGCTCGGACAGGGGGCTACAATGAGCAGTTCTTC
TRBV10-2	TRBJ2-7	-	-	CASRPRGGGSYEQYF	TGCGCCAGCAGACCCCGAGGGGGGGGTTCCTACGAGCAGTACTTC
TRBV27	TRBJ1-5	few	-	CASSFGASRQPQHF	TGTGCCAGCAGTTTCGGGGCATCCCGACAGCCCCAGCATTTT
TRBV6-5	TRBJ2-3	-	-	CASSYAAGSTDTQYF	TGTGCCAGCAGTTACGCCGCAGGCAGCACAGATACGCAGTATTTT
TRBV19	TRBJ2-2	-	-	CASSISRGAGELFF	TGTGCCAGTAGTATAAGTAGGGGGGCCGGGGAGCTGTTTTTT
TRBV2	TRBJ1-2	once	-	CASSEQGNYGYTF	TGTGCCAGCAGTGAACAGGGCAACTATGGCTACACCTTC
TRBV28	TRBJ1-5	-	TRBD1	CASSEGQGQGQPQHF	TGTGCCAGCAGTGAGGGACAGGGTCAGGGTCAGCCCCAGCATTTT
TRBV6-5	TRBJ1-2	-	-	CASSYRREGSRGYTF	TGTGCCAGCAGTTATCGCCGGGAGGGGAGTCGTGGCTACACCTTC
TRBV5-1	TRBJ2-4	-	-	CASSFGSDEVAKNIQYF	TGCGCCAGCAGCTTCGGGTCCGACGAAGTGGCCAAAAACATTCAGTACTTC
TRBV19	TRBJ2-3	once	TRBD2	CATASGGVPSTDTQYF	TGTGCCACCGCTAGCGGGGGGGTACCTAGCACAGATACGCAGTATTTT
TRBV4-2	TRBJ1-2	once	-	CASSQQTASYGYTF	TGTGCCAGCAGCCAACAGACAGCAAGCTATGGCTACACCTTC
TRBV6-6	TRBJ1-2	-	-	CASSPRGGSGGYTF	TGTGCCAGCAGCCCCCGGGGGGGCAGCGGTGGCTACACCTTC
TRBV7-8	TRBJ1-5	-	TRBD1	CASSLAPGTGGYQPQHF	TGTGCCAGCAGCTTAGCCCCCGGGACAGGGGGCTATCAGCCCCAGCATTTT
TRBV29-1	TRBJ2-5	-	TRBD2	CSVDSSGDLQETQYF	TGCAGCGTTGATTCGAGCGGGGATCTCCAAGAGACCCAGTACTTC
TRBV19	TRBJ2-3	-	TRBD1	CASSMSAGTGADTQYF	TGTGCCAGTAGTATGAGCGCCGGGACAGGGGCAGATACGCAGTATTTT
TRBV7-9	TRBJ1-6	-	-	CASSFQGSENNSPLHF	TGTGCCAGCAGCTTTCAGGGGAGCGAAAATAATTCACCCCTCCACTTT
TRBV11-3	TRBJ2-1	-	-	CASSRRDHSSYNEQFF	TGTGCCAGCAGCCGACGAGATCATAGCTCCTACAATGAGCAGTTCTTC
TRBV19	TRBJ2-5	-	-	CATAGPTQETQYF	TGTGCCACTGCGGGACCGACACAAGAGACCCAGTACTTC
TRBV10-2	TRBJ2-5	-	-	CASRSGTAVETQYF	TGCGCCAGCAGGTCCGGGACCGCGGTAGAGACCCAGTACTTC